A single TCR beta chain is shown here with its context. Which antigen it targets is not known. No base qualities exist here, and no much larger clone lies one base off it. Participants in the prospective study were enrolled through a virtual design, were aged roughly 18 to 100 years, and lived in roughly 24 United States geographic areas. Cohort assignment in the prospective study relied on participant-reported clinical history from a screening survey and a study questionnaire. Each participant in the prospective study had whole blood, serum and a nasopharyngeal or oropharyngeal swab collected by mobile phlebotomists. Prospective study participants could optionally give additional blood draws and questionnaires over a roughly two-month period. Before DNA extraction, prospective study blood samples were shipped either frozen or at room temperature. TCRbeta CDR3 regions were amplified from genomic DNA using the immunoSEQ Assay, a bias-controlled multiplex PCR. On the authors' methods: The number of nucleated cells in each sample was estimated by amplification of reference gene primers within the assay. Sequence reads were collapsed and filtered to measure the absolute abundance of every unique TCRbeta CDR3 rearrangement. For each sample, productive Simpson clonality was calculated as the square root of Simpson's diversity index over productive rearrangements. Here the immuneACCESS table is served through TCRdb, limited to in-frame sequences with V and J called. Missing clones are a known gap in these copies; in checked studies unresolved V genes cover under half, and the rest lacks a known reason. That table is the source of V, J and clone size, and D and trimming were worked out from the DNA. The sample table holds about 220,000 clones, of which about 91% were seen once. The ten largest clonotypes hold around 15% of the sample.

The data stem from a study of blood T cell repertoires in COVID-19 (dated by TCRdb to the early 2020s). Study-level background: Collaborator samples came from the United States, Italy and Spain and covered acute and convalescent phases of COVID-19. The material from the prospective study consisted of cDNA or gDNA derived from T cells, B-cell-depleted T cells, or PBMCs. Subjects who had been exposed to COVID-19, were actively infected with it, or had recovered from it provided the deeply sampled blood TCRbeta repertoires that made up the dataset. The repertoires were released in a freely available public database intended as a resource for research on the immune response to SARS-CoV-2. The samples were drawn from the first 160 participants of the ongoing ImmuneRACE study and from under 1,500 subjects provided by 6 global collaborators. Sample metadata almost always included a de-identified subject ID, COVID-19 status, age in years and sex. HLA class I and class II types, where available, came from metadata supplied by the sample provider rather than from assay-based typing. The paper as a whole reports these results and caveats: The amount of clinical and demographic metadata varied by source and participant and was provided uncurated.

The TCR originated in a woman aged 50 to 60 with acute COVID-19. The sequenced sample was PBMCs or T cells enriched from blood (not recorded which).

The DNA sequence is given as TGTGCCAGCAGCTTAGATGGGGCGCGGAACACTGAAGCTTTCTTT. This gives the protein CASSLDGARNTEAFF. The chain joins TRBV7-2 to TRBJ1-1, and TRBD1 may be the D gene, going by 5 matching bases. Measured from the cysteine to the phenylalanine, the CDR3 is 15 residues long. Here the CDR3 DNA is all that survives: 45 bases in frame from base 1. The germline V gene sets CDR1 to SGHTA and CDR2 to FQGNSA. V and J are truncated by 1 base and 1 base respectively, leaving an intervening sequence of 10 bases.